One sample yielded the 18 T cell receptor beta chains listed below, sequenced in a study of blood T cells in healthy people across ages. A sample-barcoded 5' primer and a J-beta primer mix were used in a second PCR of roughly 7 to 11 cycles. Using its own MiXCR run on the 5' RACE reads, TCRdb lists one record per CDR3 protein. The sample has about a million distinct CDR3 sequences, roughly 51% seen once; the top ten hold 20% to 25%. What was sequenced was blood. The receptors here all came from a woman aged 55-75 years in good health.

This clonotype was seen a handful of times. The chain uses TRBV28 and TRBJ1-2; D remains ambiguous. Germline V gene data show CDR1 as MDHEN and CDR2 as SYDVKM. Deletions cut 8 bases from V and 5 bases from J, with 18 bases between. This CDR3 is built from 14 residues. Here the CDR3 DNA reads TGTGCCAGCTTACGAACGAACAGAGCGTATGGCTACACCTTC. Translation: CASLRTNRAYGYTF.

This clonotype was recorded only once. V is TRBV9 and J is TRBJ2-5; the match to TRBD1 covers 10 bases. CDR1 and CDR2 from the germline V gene are SGDLS and YYNGEE. V lost 3 bases, J lost 2 bases, and 7 bases stayed unmatched. This CDR3 has 16 amino acids. CDR3 bases: TGTGCCAGCAGCGGATGGACAGGGGGGAAACAAGAGACCCAGTACTTC. Protein: CASSGWTGGKQETQYF.

This clonotype appeared many times. V and J are TRBV5-1 and TRBJ2-3; D remains ambiguous. V dropped 4 bases and J dropped 0 bases, with 6 bases sitting between them. This CDR3 region has 13 residues. The V gene's germline CDR1 is SGHRS and CDR2 YFSETQ. As DNA, the CDR3 is TGCGCCAGCAGCGCTGGGAGCACAGATACGCAGTATTTT. Encoded protein: CASSAGSTDTQYF. The full variable domain, completed using reference TRBV5-1 and TRBJ2-3, is KAGVTQTPRYLIKTRGQQVTLSCSPISGHRSVSWYQQTPGQGLQFLFEYFSETQRNKGNFPGRFSGRQFSNSRSEMNVSTLELGDSALYLCASSAGSTDTQYFGPGTRLTVL.

This clonotype turned up a few times. The chain uses TRBV10-3 and TRBJ2-7, with D perhaps given as TRBD1 or TRBD2 (5 bases each). CDR1 and CDR2 (germline): ENHRY, SYGVKD. There are 14 residues in the CDR3. Trimming left V 7 bases short and J 7 bases short, with 20 bases between. CDR3 in amino acids: CAITRDGNLREQYF. The CDR3, as DNA: TGTGCCATCACCCGGGACGGAAACCTTAGGGAGCAGTACTTC.

This rearrangement joins TRBV27 to TRBJ2-3; D unresolved. This CDR3 has 15 amino acids. Trimming took 4 bases from V and 6 from J, leaving 17 bases between them. From germline, CDR1 is MNHEY and CDR2 SMNVEV (reference sequence). CDR3 in DNA: TGTGCCAGCAGTTATCGTGGCGTAAAAACGGATACGCAGTATTTT. Protein sequence: CASSYRGVKTDTQYF.

This rearrangement joins TRBV20-1 to TRBJ2-1; TRBD2 matches 11 bases. CDR3 length equals 18 residues. Losses at the gene ends were 6 bases for V and 4 bases for J; bases not matched to a gene: 17. Germline V lookup: CDR1 DFQATT, CDR2 SNEGSKA (reference sequence). CDR3 region: CSAAGGLLAGGGYNEQFF. The CDR3 DNA reads as TGCAGTGCCGCGGGAGGCCTCCTAGCGGGAGGTGGGTACAATGAGCAGTTCTTC.

V usage is TRBV5-5 and J usage is TRBJ2-1, with a tentative D call TRBD2 (6 bases). Germline V gene sequence: CDR1 SGHKS, CDR2 YYEKEE (reference sequence). V was pared by 0 bases and J by 2 bases, with 15 bases between. This CDR3 has 17 amino acids. The CDR3 nucleotides are TGTGCCAGCAGCTTGGGGACTAACCCTCCACCCTACAATGAGCAGTTCTTC. Protein: CASSLGTNPPPYNEQFF.

This clonotype appeared a single time. The chain links TRBV10-2 to TRBJ2-3; D remains ambiguous. The CDR3 loop spans 15 amino acids. CDR1 and CDR2 from the germline V gene are WSHSY and SAAADI. Trimming pared 9 bases from V and 1 base from J, leaving 17 bases between. CDR3 nucleotides: TGCGCCAGTCGACCCGGGCATTCCGGCACAGATACGCAGTATTTT. This encodes CASRPGHSGTDTQYF.

The J gene is TRBJ2-1, the V gene TRBV3-1; D unresolved. CDR3 length: 12 residues. The V gene's germline CDR1 is LGHDT and CDR2 YNNKEL (reference sequence). Trimming removed 0 bases from V and 11 bases from J, with 8 bases in between. The CDR3 DNA reads TGTGCCAGCAGCCAAGAGCCGGGTAAGCAGTTCTTC. Translation gives CASSQEPGKQFF.

This rearrangement joins TRBV7-3 to TRBJ2-1, with D perhaps assigned TRBD1 or TRBD2 (5 bases each). This CDR3 comprises 14 residues. V lost 2 bases, J lost 6 bases, and 11 bases lay in between. The germline V gene encodes CDR1 SGHTA and CDR2 FQGTGA. This CDR3 reads CASSLFGGGNEQFF. Written as DNA, the CDR3 is TGTGCCAGCAGCTTATTTGGGGGTGGCAATGAGCAGTTCTTC.

The chain recombines TRBV20-1 with TRBJ2-4; TRBD1 might be the D (5 bases). The CDR3 spans 14 residues. Trimming pared 5 bases from V and 13 bases from J, leaving 24 bases between. Germline V gives CDR1 DFQATT, CDR2 SNEGSKA (reference sequence). As DNA, the CDR3 is TGCAGTGCTTACCCGACAGTAATTTACAATGAGCAGTACTTC. The encoded protein is CSAYPTVIYNEQYF.

V usage is TRBV3-1 and J usage is TRBJ2-5; 10 bases map to TRBD2. Germline CDR1 is LGHDT and CDR2 is YNNKEL (reference sequence). Trimming took 3 bases from V and 7 from J; bases not matched to a gene: 17. The CDR3 length is 18 residues. Here the CDR3 DNA reads TGTGCCAGCAGCCAGGCGCTCATAGCGGGAGGAGTGCTTAGGACCCAGTACTTC. It translates to CASSQALIAGGVLRTQYF.

This clonotype turned up a few times. The rearrangement links TRBV7-2 to TRBJ2-7; 9 bases agree with TRBD1. The CDR3 runs to 16 residues. After removal of 1 base from V and 6 bases from J, the junction contained 10 bases not matched to a gene. Germline V gene lookup returns CDR1 SGHTA and CDR2 FQGNSA. The CDR3 loop is CASSLETGGFRREQYF. The CDR3 DNA is TGTGCCAGCAGCTTAGAAACAGGGGGCTTTCGACGCGAGCAGTACTTC.

The table lists this clonotype with a few counts. CDR3 sequence (DNA): TGTGCCAGCAGCTCACAGGGAAGAGATACGCAGTATTTT. This translates into CASSSQGRDTQYF. The chain is built from TRBV25-1 and TRBJ2-3, with a weak D call TRBD1 (6 bases). Germline values: CDR1 MGHDK, CDR2 SYGVNS. The CDR3 spans 13 residues. With 6 bases removed from V and 5 bases from J, the gap between germline ends came to 12 bases. The complete variable domain, with remaining parts taken from reference TRBV25-1 and TRBJ2-3, reads EADIYQTPRYLVIGTGKKITLECSQTMGHDKMYWYQQDPGMELHLIHYSYGVNSTEKGDLSSESTVSRIRTEHFPLTLESARPSHTSQYLCASSSQGRDTQYFGPGTRLTVL.

The V call is TRBV28, the J call TRBJ2-1, with 9 bases fitting TRBD1. The CDR3 totals 13 residues. The junction had 8 bases not matched to a gene; V was cut back by 9 bases and J by 8 bases. Germline V gene data show CDR1 as MDHEN and CDR2 as SYDVKM. Here the CDR3 reads CASGTGRGDEQFF. CDR3 sequence (DNA): TGTGCCAGTGGGACAGGGCGCGGGGATGAGCAGTTCTTC.

This clonotype was counted between two and nine times. CDR3 loop: CASLPRRARTDTQYF. The CDR3 region has the DNA TGTGCCAGCCTTCCCCGCAGAGCGCGAACAGATACGCAGTATTTT. The chain is built from TRBV7-2 and TRBJ2-3, with D uncertain. CDR3 length: 15 amino acids. The germline V gene encodes CDR1 SGHTA and CDR2 FQGNSA. Trimming left V 8 bases short and J 3 bases short, with 18 bases between.

The V and J genes are TRBV6-1 and TRBJ2-4, with D perhaps being TRBD1 or TRBD2 (6 bases each). V was shortened by 6 bases and J by 1 base, with 22 bases between the two germline ends. The V gene's germline CDR1 is MNHNS and CDR2 SASEGT. The CDR3 contains 18 residues. This chain's CDR3 is CASRTGGLGLDAKNIQYF. The CDR3 DNA reads as TGTGCCAGCAGAACCGGGGGCCTTGGACTCGATGCCAAAAACATTCAGTACTTC.

On this clonotype itself: The junction departs from the called germline gene at one end, perhaps through a read error. The rearrangement uses TRBV18 and TRBJ2-7, with D perhaps matching TRBD2 (6 bases). CDR3 size: 13 residues. Germline-derived CDR1 and CDR2 are KGHSH and LQKENI. Here the CDR3 DNA reads TGCGCCAGCTCACCACAGGACTATAGCGAGCAGTACTTC. Protein sequence: CASSPQDYSEQYF.